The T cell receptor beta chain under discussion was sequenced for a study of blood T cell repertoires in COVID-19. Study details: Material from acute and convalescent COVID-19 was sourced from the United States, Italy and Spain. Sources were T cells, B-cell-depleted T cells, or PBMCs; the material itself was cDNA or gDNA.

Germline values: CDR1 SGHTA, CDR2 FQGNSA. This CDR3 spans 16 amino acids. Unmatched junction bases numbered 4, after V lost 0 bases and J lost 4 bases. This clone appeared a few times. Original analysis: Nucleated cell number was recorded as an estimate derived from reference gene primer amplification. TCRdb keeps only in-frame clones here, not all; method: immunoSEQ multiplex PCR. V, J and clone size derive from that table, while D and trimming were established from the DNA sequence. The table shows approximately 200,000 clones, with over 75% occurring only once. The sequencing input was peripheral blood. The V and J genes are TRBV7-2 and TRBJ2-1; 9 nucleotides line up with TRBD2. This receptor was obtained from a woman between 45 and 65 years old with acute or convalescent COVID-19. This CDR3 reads CASSLASGGLYNEQFF. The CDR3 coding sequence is TGTGCCAGCAGCTTAGCAAGCGGGGGGTTATACAATGAGCAGTTCTTC.